This entry describes one T cell receptor beta chain. This CDR3 has 15 amino acids. J gave up 0 bases and V 4 bases, and 3 bases lay outside the gene matches. Germline CDR1 reads LGHNA; CDR2 reads YSLEER. This sample is part of a study of technical replicates of blood from a few donors. Libraries were prepared by immunoSEQ multiplex PCR; TCRdb keeps only in-frame clonotypes and omits some of them. The sample yields about 88,000 clones, over 90% seen once. The TCR comes from a human donor in good health. The chain has TRBV4-3 and TRBJ2-3; TRBD2 matches at 8 bases. Sequenced material: T cells isolated from PBMCs. The CDR3 nucleotides read TGCGCCAGCAGCCTACTAGCGGATAGCACAGATACGCAGTATTTT. Translated: CASSLLADSTDTQYF.